Below, 29 T cell receptor beta chains from the same sample are listed, as sequenced in a study of cytomegalovirus exposure and HLA in healthy donors. PCR was performed using 60 Vbeta and 13 Jbeta primers. Assay used: immunoSEQ multiplex PCR; TCRdb lists only in-frame clones, some missing. The data hold around 200,000 clones, with approximately 86% observed a single time. Material: PBMCs. Receptors originate from a woman aged 25 to 45 in good health and CMV-seronegative.

V and J are TRBV6-1 and TRBJ2-1, with D tentatively TRBD1 (5 bases). The CDR3 is 17 amino acids. With 4 bases removed from V and 1 base from J, the gap between germline ends came to 17 bases. CDR1 is MNHNS, CDR2 SASEGT, per germline. CDR3 protein: CASSASPGLGSYNEQFF. The CDR3 DNA follows: TGTGCCAGCAGTGCCTCCCCAGGGCTTGGATCCTACAATGAGCAGTTCTTC.

The rearrangement joins TRBV4-1 to TRBJ2-1, with 8 bases lining up with TRBD2. This CDR3 spans 13 amino acids. J was trimmed by 10 bases and V by 4 bases; bases with no gene match: 6. Germline V lookup: CDR1 MGHRA, CDR2 YSYEKL. Written as DNA, the CDR3 is TGCGCCAGCAGCCTCGGACTAGCCCAGGAGCAGTTCTTC. Translated: CASSLGLAQEQFF.

A single count supports this clone. The V gene is TRBV29-1, the J gene TRBJ2-1, with a weak D call TRBD1 (6 bases). Germline assignment: CDR1 SQVTM and CDR2 ANQGSEA. CDR3 size: 14 residues. Trimming stripped 4 bases from V and 2 bases from J, with 12 bases between. The CDR3 nucleotides are TGCAGCGTTGCCTTCAGGGGACCCTACAATGAGCAGTTCTTC. As protein: CSVAFRGPYNEQFF.

The chain links TRBV6-5 to TRBJ2-7; D is possibly TRBD1 (6 bases). CDR1 is MNHEY and CDR2 is SVGAGI in the germline V gene. The CDR3 consists of 14 residues. The V gene lost 3 bases and the J gene lost 6 bases, with 15 bases spanning the gap. CDR3 DNA: TGTGCCAGCAGTTATACAGGGCATACTGGCGAGCAGTACTTC. Its protein product is CASSYTGHTGEQYF.

The chain joins TRBV5-1 to TRBJ2-7; 10 bases agree with TRBD1. The CDR3 length is 15 residues. Per germline, CDR1 SGHRS and CDR2 YFSETQ. V dropped 4 bases and J dropped 0; count of bases not matched to a gene: 4. CDR3: CASSRDRGSSYEQYF. The CDR3 DNA reads TGCGCCAGCAGCCGGGACAGGGGAAGCTCCTACGAGCAGTACTTC.

J is TRBJ1-2 and V is TRBV29-1; 10 positions match TRBD1. The CDR3 spans 14 residues. The trim removed 2 bases at V and 5 bases at J, leaving 5 bases unmatched. Germline CDR1 reads SQVTM; CDR2 reads ANQGSEA. The CDR3 spells CSVESDRGRYGYTF. CDR3 coding DNA: TGCAGCGTTGAAAGTGACAGGGGGCGGTATGGCTACACCTTC.

V gene TRBV9 combines with J gene TRBJ2-3; D possibly corresponds to TRBD2 (6 bases). CDR3 length: 16 amino acids. V lost 2 bases and J 2 bases, leaving 15 bases between the germline ends. The germline V gene has CDR1 SGDLS and CDR2 YYNGEE. The CDR3 nucleotides are TGTGCCAGCAGCGTGGGGACTGGGTCCTTCACAGATACGCAGTATTTT. Amino acids: CASSVGTGSFTDTQYF.

This sequence joins TRBV10-2 and TRBJ1-2; D is undetermined. This CDR3 is 13 amino acids long. The V gene's germline CDR1 is WSHSY and CDR2 SAAADI. V gave up 6 bases and J gave up 4 bases, with 12 bases separating them. In DNA form, the CDR3 reads TGCGCCAGCAGCCGACTGAAAACCTATGGCTACACCTTC. Translated, it gives CASSRLKTYGYTF.

The chain combines TRBV25-1 with TRBJ2-1, with D possibly matching TRBD1 (5 bases). Germline CDR1 is MGHDK and CDR2 is SYGVNS. This CDR3 is 15 amino acids long. Trimming took 8 bases from V and 5 from J, leaving 19 bases between them. The CDR3 loop is CASQMGSGSHNEQFF. The CDR3 bases are TGTGCCAGCCAAATGGGGTCAGGGTCCCACAATGAGCAGTTCTTC.

The chain carries TRBV18 and TRBJ2-3; D is perhaps TRBD2 (6 bases). The V gene lost 1 base and the J gene lost 3 bases, with 17 bases spanning the gap. The CDR3 loop spans 17 amino acids. Per the germline V gene, CDR1 is KGHSH and CDR2 is LQKENI. The CDR3 loop reads CASSPQGLPYRTDTQYF. CDR3 sequence (DNA): TGTGCCAGCTCACCACAGGGACTCCCCTACCGGACAGATACGCAGTATTTT.

This clone has just one count. The chain employs TRBV19 and TRBJ1-1; D remains ambiguous. The V gene's germline CDR1 is LNHDA and CDR2 SQIVND (reference sequence). Trimming removed 3 bases at V and 1 base at J, with 6 bases between. This CDR3 contains 13 residues. As DNA, the CDR3 is TGTGCCAGTAGTATCCGGGAGAACACTGAAGCTTTCTTT. Its protein product is CASSIRENTEAFF. The variable domain in full, completed from reference TRBV19 and TRBJ1-1, reads DGGITQSPKYLFRKEGQNVTLSCEQNLNHDAMYWYRQDPGQGLRLIYYSQIVNDFQKGDIAEGYSVSREKKESFPLTVTSAQKNPTAFYLCASSIRENTEAFFGQGTRLTVV.

This clone has just a few counts. The rearrangement links TRBV19 to TRBJ2-2, with D possibly TRBD2 on 5 matching bases. Deletions cut 5 bases from V and 0 bases from J, with 13 bases between. Germline values: CDR1 LNHDA, CDR2 SQIVND (reference sequence). This CDR3 is 16 amino acids long. CDR3 DNA: TGTGCCAGTAGTCTTTCCCGGCGGGCGAACACCGGGGAGCTGTTTTTT. This encodes CASSLSRRANTGELFF.

The chain is built from TRBV4-2 and TRBJ2-5; 7 bases fit TRBD1. The CDR3 loop spans 14 amino acids. J gave up 5 bases and V 3 bases, and 6 bases lay outside the gene matches. In germline, CDR1 is LGHNA, CDR2 YNFKEQ. The CDR3 DNA reads as TGTGCCAGCAGCCAGGGCAGGGGGATGGAGACCCAGTACTTC. Translation: CASSQGRGMETQYF.

The CDR3 protein is CASSRQMNTEAFF. The CDR3 DNA reads TGTGCCAGCAGTAGACAGATGAACACTGAAGCTTTCTTT. This chain connects TRBV6-4 to TRBJ1-1; maybe TRBD1 (5 bases). The CDR3 length is 13 residues. Deletions cut 5 bases from V and 0 bases from J, with 7 bases between. CDR1 is MRHNA and CDR2 is SNTAGT in the germline V gene.

The J gene is TRBJ2-5, the V gene TRBV7-9, with D maybe TRBD1 (5 bases). Germline V gives CDR1 SEHNR, CDR2 FQNEAQ (reference sequence). Trimming removed 2 bases at V and 5 bases at J, with 9 bases between. The CDR3 contains 13 residues. The CDR3 nucleotides read TGTGCCAGCAGCTTACAGGGCCAGGAGACCCAGTACTTC. Its translation: CASSLQGQETQYF.

J is TRBJ2-7 and V is TRBV28; possible D gene TRBD2, 7 bases. Germline V gives CDR1 MDHEN, CDR2 SYDVKM. The V and J ends lost 3 bases and 4 bases respectively, with 22 bases between them. The CDR3 has 17 residues. This CDR3 reads CASSLPGVAGRGYEQYF. DNA of the CDR3: TGTGCCAGCAGTTTGCCAGGGGTAGCGGGCCGAGGGTACGAGCAGTACTTC.

Of note for this clone: Within the sample, other DNA sequences also encode this same CDR3. The CDR3 sequence: CASSLVGGTGELFF. CDR3 nucleotides: TGTGCCAGCAGCTTGGTCGGGGGCACCGGGGAGCTGTTTTTT. The rearrangement links TRBV5-6 to TRBJ2-2; D may be TRBD2 (6 bases). The germline V gene encodes CDR1 SGHDT and CDR2 YYEEEE. The V gene lost 0 bases and the J gene lost 4 bases, with 7 bases spanning the gap. The CDR3 extends over 14 amino acids. Full variable domain (missing parts from reference TRBV5-6 and TRBJ2-2): DAGVTQSPTHLIKTRGQQVTLRCSPKSGHDTVSWYQQALGQGPQFIFQYYEEEERQRGNFPDRFSGHQFPNYSSELNVNALLLGDSALYLCASSLVGGTGELFFGEGSRLTVL.

The gene calls are TRBV29-1 and TRBJ2-3; D is ambiguous. Germline values: CDR1 SQVTM, CDR2 ANQGSEA. The CDR3 extends over 15 amino acids. With 7 bases removed from V and 2 bases from J, the gap between germline ends came to 19 bases. CDR3 nucleotide sequence: TGCAGCGCCCTACTGGGCGCCTGGATCACAGATACGCAGTATTTT. It yields the protein CSALLGAWITDTQYF.

The chain is built from TRBV10-2 and TRBJ1-4; D unclear. This CDR3 region has 15 residues. Per germline, CDR1 WSHSY and CDR2 SAAADI. Trimming left V 2 bases short and J 7 bases short, with 14 bases between. CDR3 protein: CASSEMGGYGEKLFF. As DNA, the CDR3 is TGCGCCAGCAGTGAGATGGGAGGGTATGGTGAAAAACTGTTTTTT.

This chain connects TRBV6-4 to TRBJ1-6, with TRBD1 matching 8 bases. Trimming took 4 bases from V and 7 from J; bases not matched to a gene: 9. Per the germline V gene, CDR1 is MRHNA and CDR2 is SNTAGT. The CDR3 consists of 16 residues. The CDR3 loop reads CASSGRTGYPNSPLHF. The CDR3 nucleotides read TGTGCCAGCAGTGGAAGGACAGGGTACCCAAATTCACCCCTCCACTTT.

In this sample, this clone turned up once. The rearrangement links TRBV5-4 to TRBJ2-7, with 9 bases that match TRBD2. The V and J ends lost 4 bases and 4 bases, in that order; junction bases with no gene match: 18. This CDR3 has 18 residues. Germline lookup yields CDR1 SGHNT and CDR2 YYREEE (reference sequence). CDR3 sequence: CASSRGGQTSGIYYEQYF. CDR3 coding DNA: TGTGCCAGCAGCCGGGGGGGGCAGACTAGCGGAATTTATTACGAGCAGTACTTC.

CDR3 region: CASMGRHGLSYEQYF. CDR3 in DNA: TGTGCCAGCATGGGTAGACACGGCCTTTCCTACGAGCAGTACTTC. The chain combines TRBV6-5 with TRBJ2-7; the D is unclear. CDR1 MNHEY and CDR2 SVGAGI come from the germline V gene. V was pared by 7 bases and J by 1 base, with 17 bases between. This CDR3 is 15 amino acids long.

The chain joins TRBV15 to TRBJ2-1; 8 bases fit TRBD2. The CDR3 has 11 residues. V trimming: 5 bases; J trimming: 14 bases; junction bases outside the gene matches: 5. Germline CDR1 LNHNV, CDR2 YYDKDF (reference sequence). The CDR3 loop is CATSLGRGKFF. The CDR3 region has the DNA TGTGCCACCAGCCTCGGGAGGGGCAAGTTCTTC.

V gene TRBV6-1 combines with J gene TRBJ1-2; perhaps TRBD1 as D (5 bases). The CDR3 is made up of 14 amino acids. Germline loops: CDR1 MNHNS, CDR2 SASEGT. V was pared by 3 bases and J by 3 bases, with 11 bases between. For the CDR3, the DNA is TGTGCCAGCAGTGACAGGGCCAGAGACTATGGCTACACCTTC. This translates into CASSDRARDYGYTF.

The CDR3 nucleotides read TGCAGCGTTGAAGGGGCAGAACAAGAGACCCAGTACTTC. Protein sequence: CSVEGAEQETQYF. V gene TRBV29-1 combines with J gene TRBJ2-5; no clear D. Germline CDR1 SQVTM, CDR2 ANQGSEA. V lost 1 base and J lost 2, with 8 bases in between. There are 13 residues in the CDR3.

Only a few counts were recorded for this clone. The J gene is TRBJ2-1, the V gene TRBV7-3; 8 nucleotides line up with TRBD2. CDR1 is SGHTA, CDR2 FQGTGA, per germline. After removal of 0 bases from V and 9 bases from J, the junction contained 13 bases not matched to a gene. This CDR3 is 17 amino acids long. In DNA form, the CDR3 reads TGTGCCAGCAGCTTAACGGGGGGCGGGAGGCCCCCTATTGAGCAGTTCTTC. This codes for CASSLTGGGRPPIEQFF.

Remarks on this clone: At one end the junction does not follow the germline gene, possibly because of a read error. This chain connects TRBV30 to TRBJ2-1; 12 bases fit TRBD2. Germline CDR1 and CDR2: GTSNPN and SVGIG (reference sequence). The CDR3 consists of 14 residues. The CDR3 DNA reads as TGCGCCGGAGGTTCTAGCGGGGGGGCGGTTGAGCAGTTCTTC. Encoded protein: CAGGSSGGAVEQFF.

CDR3 in DNA: TGTGCCAGCAGTTCCGGGACAGGGGACGCCTCCTACAATGAGCAGTTCTTC. This encodes CASSSGTGDASYNEQFF. The V call is TRBV5-6, the J call TRBJ2-1; 10 positions match TRBD1. After removal of 5 bases from V and 0 bases from J, the junction contained 8 bases not matched to a gene. The length of the CDR3 is 17 residues. CDR1 and CDR2 from the germline V gene are SGHDT and YYEEEE. The full variable domain, completed using reference TRBV5-6 and TRBJ2-1, is DAGVTQSPTHLIKTRGQQVTLRCSPKSGHDTVSWYQQALGQGPQFIFQYYEEEERQRGNFPDRFSGHQFPNYSSELNVNALLLGDSALYLCASSSGTGDASYNEQFFGPGTRLTVL.

The CDR3 nucleotides are TGTGCCACCAGCAGAGGAAACAGGGTTCGGCTAGAGACCCAGTACTTC. Amino acids: CATSRGNRVRLETQYF. J is TRBJ2-5 and V is TRBV15, with a weak D call TRBD1 (6 bases). The CDR3 has 16 amino acids. V was clipped by 1 base and J by 4 bases, with 16 bases between them. CDR1 and CDR2 (germline): LNHNV, YYDKDF (reference sequence).